Listed below are T cell receptor beta chains from one sample, sequenced in a study of T cell responses to AZD1222 COVID-19 vaccine. The protocol was immunoSEQ multiplex PCR, while the TCRdb copy is restricted to in-frame clones and leaves out a portion. The repertoire holds about 94,000 clones, with over 75% as singletons. The sequences come from peripheral blood, collected 28 days after the second AZD1222 dose. The receptors originated from an adult who received the AZD1222 COVID-19 vaccine. CDR3s leave out the opening cysteine and the closing phenylalanine or tryptophan. Clone size is given for some rows only: seen once, a few or many times, or a class if the clone is expanded.

>TRBV7-9|TRBJ2-1|.
ASSVSGRAYNEQF
>TRBV6-5|TRBJ1-1|.
ASSYDRGTEAF
>TRBV27|TRBJ1-2|.
ASSPRTAGIYT
>TRBV5-1|TRBJ2-7|once
ATSTGRHEQY
>TRBV2|TRBJ1-6|.
ASSPGQVDSPLH
>TRBV6-2/TRBV6-3|TRBJ2-7|few
ASSYSDSYEQY
>TRBV4-3|TRBJ1-1|.
ASSQDIRTQNTEAF
>TRBV30|TRBJ1-2|few
AWSVPGMYGYT
>TRBV5-1|TRBJ2-1|.
ASSKVDSYNEQF
>TRBV19|TRBJ1-5|few
ASRRDRLNNQPQH
>TRBV6-1|TRBJ1-5|.
ASSEFVSDNQPQH
>TRBV5-1|TRBJ1-5|.
ADLTHGRGRNQPQH
>TRBV30|TRBJ1-1|once
AWSPGQGLNTEAF